A single sample is the source of the 29 T cell receptor beta chains below, sequenced in a study of vaccination and CD4 T cells after COVID-19. The treatment denotes: roughly 10-day PBMC culture with coronavirus spike peptide pools or control peptides (ViraFEST assay). The Oncomine TCR Beta short-read assay was what sequenced the DNA obtained from cultured CD4+ T cells. Each CDR3 protein gets one entry after TCRdb re-called the PCR reads with MiXCR. Of a few thousand distinct CDR3 sequences listed, 21% are singletons. Their antigens are not known. Sequenced material: CD4+ T cells from blood, cultured in vitro. The receptors were sampled from a human donor who had recovered from COVID-19.

By sample share, this clonotype is medium-sized (0.01 to 0.1%). The chain couples TRBV7-9 to TRBJ2-5; the D is unclear. The CDR3 runs 14 residues. The germline V gene encodes CDR1 SEHNR and CDR2 FQNEAQ (reference sequence). V lost 6 bases, J lost 2 bases, and 13 bases lay in between. The CDR3 region has the DNA TGTGCCAGCAGACCGACACGGCCGCAAGAGACCCAGTACTTC. It codes for CASRPTRPQETQYF.

This clonotype turned up a few times. The chain couples TRBV6-1 to TRBJ1-6; D is uncertain. Germline CDR1 MNHNS, CDR2 SASEGT. V lost 0 bases and J 9 bases, leaving 6 bases between the germline ends. The CDR3 loop spans 13 amino acids. The CDR3 sequence: CASSEAGISPLHF. The CDR3 bases are TGTGCCAGCAGTGAAGCGGGGATTTCACCCCTCCACTTT.

This clonotype is termed medium-sized. The chain links TRBV2 to TRBJ2-1; 11 nucleotides match TRBD2. Germline loops: CDR1 SNHLY, CDR2 FYNNEI. Unmatched junction bases numbered 8, after V lost 9 bases and J lost 4 bases. CDR3 length equals 15 residues. CDR3 DNA: TGTGCCAGGGATAAGACTAGCGGGGTTTACAATGAGCAGTTCTTC. This encodes CARDKTSGVYNEQFF.

This clonotype occurred a few times. The rearrangement uses TRBV6-5 and TRBJ1-1, with D tentatively TRBD1 (6 bases). The germline gives CDR1 MNHEY, CDR2 SVGAGI. The CDR3 spans 15 residues. V gave up 4 bases and J gave up 3 bases, with 15 bases separating them. The CDR3 DNA reads as TGTGCCAGCAGTTTTTGGAGGGGGGGGGACACTGAAGCTTTCTTT. Protein sequence: CASSFWRGGDTEAFF.

This clonotype is categorized as medium-sized. CDR3 amino acids: CASSQGSNQPQHF. DNA of the CDR3: TGTGCCAGCAGTCAGGGGAGTAATCAGCCCCAGCATTTT. The chain employs TRBV6-4 and TRBJ1-5; possible D gene TRBD1, 6 bases. Deletions cut 5 bases from V and 4 bases from J, with 9 bases between. Germline CDR1 is MRHNA and CDR2 is SNTAGT. The CDR3 length is 13 residues.

As for this clonotype: A read error may account for a junction end that differs from germline. The chain couples TRBV19 to TRBJ1-2; tentatively, D is TRBD1 (6 bases). The germline CDR1 and CDR2 sequences are LNHDA and SQIVND (reference sequence). The CDR3 runs 14 residues. CDR3 in DNA: TGTGCCAGTACCTGGACAGCGACTAATTATGGCTACACCTTC. This sequence encodes CASTWTATNYGYTF.

This clonotype came up a few times. This chain joins TRBV30 and TRBJ1-2; D is possibly TRBD1 (5 bases). V lost 1 base and J 6 bases, leaving 15 bases between the germline ends. The CDR3 consists of 14 residues. Per germline, CDR1 GTSNPN and CDR2 SVGIG (reference sequence). CDR3 sequence: CAWSGGTNRDGYTF. CDR3 DNA: TGTGCCTGGAGTGGAGGGACTAATCGGGATGGCTACACCTTC.

This clonotype was counted only a few times. The V call is TRBV12-3 or TRBV12-4, the J call TRBJ1-1, with D possibly matching TRBD1 (5 bases). The length of the CDR3 is 11 residues. Trimming stripped 7 bases from V and 7 bases from J, with 10 bases between. The CDR3 DNA follows: TGTGCCAGCACCGACAGATATGAAGCTTTCTTT. Its protein is CASTDRYEAFF.

This clonotype is termed medium-sized. The V call is TRBV7-3, the J call TRBJ1-1; D is undetermined. CDR1 is SGHTA, CDR2 FQGTGA, per germline. The CDR3 sequence is 13 residues long. Trimming removed 5 bases from V and 1 base from J, with 8 bases in between. CDR3 in amino acids: CASSPNTNTEAFF. CDR3 in DNA: TGTGCCAGCAGCCCAAATACGAACACTGAAGCTTTCTTT.

By share, this clonotype ranks as large. The J gene is TRBJ1-1, the V gene TRBV6-1; D is possibly TRBD1 (5 bases). The CDR3 has 14 amino acids. Trimming removed 6 bases at V and 3 bases at J, with 14 bases between. Germline lookup yields CDR1 MNHNS and CDR2 SASEGT. The chain's CDR3 is CASSSRQSDTEAFF. The CDR3 bases are TGTGCCAGCAGCTCACGACAGTCTGACACTGAAGCTTTCTTT.

This clonotype has just a few counts. The rearrangement joins TRBV6-5 to TRBJ2-4; D remains unclear. This CDR3 region has 14 residues. Between the trimmed V and J ends, which lost 4 bases and 5 bases, there was a span of 12 bases. Germline CDR1 is MNHEY and CDR2 is SVGAGI. The CDR3, as DNA: TGTGCCAGCAGTTGGCTGCACCCCGAAAACATTCAGTACTTC. As protein: CASSWLHPENIQYF.

This clonotype was detected a few times. The chain links TRBV12-3 or TRBV12-4 to TRBJ1-6; D gene uncertain. CDR3 length equals 14 residues. Trimming removed 3 bases from V and 6 bases from J, with 9 bases in between. The CDR3 DNA follows: TGTGCCAGCAGTTTGTTCTCGGCTAATTCACCCCTCCACTTT. Translated: CASSLFSANSPLHF.

A word on this clonotype: Being one base from a much bigger clone, this may be a read error. CDR3 amino acids: CASAPKPGETQYF. The CDR3 DNA follows: TGTGCTAGTGCCCCTAAGCCTGGAGAGACCCAGTACTTC. The chain combines TRBV12-5 with TRBJ2-5; D gene ambiguous. Deletions cut 7 bases from V and 4 bases from J, with 13 bases between. Looked up from germline, CDR1 is LGHNT and CDR2 is FRNRAP. This CDR3 comprises 13 residues.

This clonotype counts as medium-sized (0.01 to 0.1%). This chain connects TRBV15 to TRBJ2-1, with TRBD2 identical over 15 bases. Germline CDR1 reads LNHNV; CDR2 reads YYDKDF (reference sequence). The junction had 5 bases not matched to a gene; V was cut back by 0 bases and J by 5 bases. This CDR3 is 18 amino acids long. CDR3 DNA: TGTGCCACCAGCAGAGATGGACTAGCGGGGGGGCTGAACAATGAGCAGTTCTTC. It specifies CATSRDGLAGGLNNEQFF. Using reference TRBV15 and TRBJ2-1 for the parts outside the CDR3, the full variable domain is DAMVIQNPRYQVTQFGKPVTLSCSQTLNHNVMYWYQQKSSQAPKLLFHYYDKDFNNEADTPDNFQSRRPNTSFCFLDIRSPGLGDTAMYLCATSRDGLAGGLNNEQFFGPGTRLTVL.

This chain joins TRBV21-1 and TRBJ2-7. TRBV21-1 is a recognized pseudogene. The CDR3 is made up of 13 amino acids. DNA of the CDR3: TGTGCCAGCAGGAGTCAGGCCTCCTACGAGCAGTACTTC. Translated, it gives CASRSQASYEQYF.

This clonotype showed up just a few times. V usage is TRBV19 and J usage is TRBJ1-1, with D possibly matching TRBD1 (5 bases). Trimming stripped 3 bases from V and 6 bases from J, with 14 bases between. The CDR3 has 14 amino acids. The germline CDR1 and CDR2 sequences are LNHDA and SQIVND (reference sequence). CDR3: CASSIQGLAAEAFF. DNA of the CDR3: TGTGCCAGTAGTATCCAGGGCCTTGCAGCTGAAGCTTTCTTT.

V gene TRBV6-1 combines with J gene TRBJ2-1; 11 nucleotides match TRBD2. CDR1 and CDR2 from the germline V gene are MNHNS and SASEGT. The CDR3 is 14 residues long. V trimming: 6 bases; J trimming: 7 bases; junction bases outside the gene matches: 5. The DNA of the CDR3 is TGTGCCAGCAGGGCTAGCGGGGGGTTGAATGAGCAGTTCTTC. Protein sequence: CASRASGGLNEQFF.

Only a few counts were recorded for this clonotype. The chain joins TRBV27 to TRBJ2-1; 7 bases are a match to TRBD2. This CDR3 contains 14 residues. Germline CDR1 reads MNHEY; CDR2 reads SMNVEV (reference sequence). V trimming: 5 bases; J trimming: 2 bases; junction bases outside the gene matches: 3. Written as DNA, the CDR3 is TGTGCCAGCAGTCTAGCGGATACCTACAATGAGCAGTTCTTC. Protein sequence: CASSLADTYNEQFF.

V is TRBV2 and J is TRBJ2-7, with D maybe TRBD1 (6 bases). Germline loops: CDR1 SNHLY, CDR2 FYNNEI. There are 13 residues in the CDR3. The V gene lost 11 bases and the J gene lost 4 bases, with 18 bases spanning the gap. CDR3 residues: CASGGDTLYEQYF. CDR3 DNA: TGTGCCTCCGGTGGGGACACTTTATACGAGCAGTACTTC.

This clonotype has only a few counts. The rearrangement links TRBV5-4 to TRBJ1-3; D remains ambiguous. This CDR3 region has 13 residues. With 0 bases removed from V and 0 bases from J, the gap between germline ends came to 1 base. Per germline, CDR1 SGHNT and CDR2 YYREEE (reference sequence). This chain's CDR3 is CASSLGSGNTIYF. CDR3 DNA sequence: TGTGCCAGCAGCTTGGGCTCTGGAAACACCATATATTTT.

V and J are TRBV20-1 and TRBJ1-2; 7 nucleotides agree with TRBD1. Germline CDR1 is DFQATT and CDR2 is SNEGSKA (reference sequence). The CDR3 covers 14 residues. Unmatched junction bases numbered 12, after V lost 4 bases and J lost 7 bases. CDR3 DNA sequence: TGCAGTGCTACTTTGATAAACAGGGGAGGTGGCTACACCTTC. Translation gives CSATLINRGGGYTF.

This chain joins TRBV5-4 and TRBJ2-7; 10 nucleotides agree with TRBD2. The CDR3 consists of 17 residues. Germline loops: CDR1 SGHNT, CDR2 YYREEE (reference sequence). J was trimmed by 2 bases and V by 0 bases; bases with no gene match: 8. CDR3 sequence reads: CASSLGVSGGSPYEQYF. The CDR3, as DNA: TGTGCCAGCAGCTTGGGGGTTAGCGGGGGGTCACCCTACGAGCAGTACTTC.

The chain uses TRBV5-8 and TRBJ2-3; TRBD2 agrees at 12 bases. Germline V gene data show CDR1 as SGHTS and CDR2 as YDEGEE. With 0 bases clipped from V and 6 bases from J, the junction kept 11 bases outside the gene matches. There are 18 residues in the CDR3. In DNA form, the CDR3 reads TGTGCCAGCAGCTTGGCCGCTTCTAGCGGGGGGGCCTTGGATACGCAGTATTTT. Its translation: CASSLAASSGGALDTQYF.

This clonotype was seen a few times. The rearrangement links TRBV3-1 to TRBJ2-1, with TRBD2 as a possible D gene (5 bases). The V gene lost 5 bases and the J gene lost 7 bases, with 9 bases spanning the gap. Germline V gene lookup returns CDR1 LGHDT and CDR2 YNNKEL (reference sequence). The CDR3 consists of 12 residues. DNA of the CDR3: TGTGCCAGCAGCATTTGGGAGAATGAGCAGTTCTTC. Translating it yields CASSIWENEQFF.

The rearrangement joins TRBV5-6 to TRBJ1-3, with TRBD1 identical over 8 bases. V shed 4 bases, J shed 0 bases, and the junction held 9 bases outside the gene matches. CDR3 length: 17 amino acids. Per germline, CDR1 SGHDT and CDR2 YYEEEE. The CDR3, as DNA: TGTGCCAGCAGCCGGCCCAGGGGGCAGAGCTCTGGAAACACCATATATTTT. Encoded protein: CASSRPRGQSSGNTIYF.

This clonotype is judged medium-sized (0.01 to 0.1%). The gene calls are TRBV2 and TRBJ2-7, with TRBD2 matching over 7 bases. Germline V gene lookup returns CDR1 SNHLY and CDR2 FYNNEI. Trimming removed 6 bases from V and 5 bases from J; junction bases left unmatched: 7. This CDR3 has 13 residues. CDR3 sequence: CASRWGGRNEQYF. The CDR3 DNA reads TGTGCCAGCAGGTGGGGGGGGAGGAACGAGCAGTACTTC.

V gene TRBV2 combines with J gene TRBJ1-6; D may be TRBD1 (6 bases). V lost 6 bases to trimming and J lost 3 bases, with 12 bases between them. The length of the CDR3 is 15 residues. CDR1 and CDR2 (germline): SNHLY, FYNNEI. The DNA for the CDR3 is TGTGCCAGCAGGGATCAGGGGTACTATAATTCACCCCTCCACTTT. Translation gives CASRDQGYYNSPLHF.

This clonotype was seen a few times. This chain connects TRBV7-2 to TRBJ1-4; 7 nucleotides match TRBD1. The CDR3 runs to 14 residues. J gave up 8 bases and V 1 base, and 4 bases lay outside the gene matches. Looked up from germline, CDR1 is SGHTA and CDR2 is FQGNSA. In DNA form, the CDR3 reads TGTGCCAGCAGCTTAGTCAGGGGGAACGAAAAACTGTTTTTT. Translated: CASSLVRGNEKLFF.

To note about this clonotype: Since a much larger clone is just one base distant, this may be a read error. The chain has TRBV6-5 and TRBJ1-1, with TRBD1 matching 11 bases. V was pared by 6 bases and J by 1 base, with 7 bases of the junction left unmatched. The CDR3 loop spans 16 amino acids. Germline V gene lookup returns CDR1 MNHEY and CDR2 SVGAGI. CDR3 in DNA: TGTGCCAGCAGATACCCGGGACAGGGGGGGAACACTGAAGCTTTCTTT. Amino acid sequence: CASRYPGQGGNTEAFF.